This TCR beta chain was captured by sequencing in a study of blood T cell repertoires in COVID-19. The wider study: Acute and convalescent COVID-19 specimens originated in the United States, Italy and Spain. PBMCs, B-cell-depleted T cells, or T cells provided the cDNA or gDNA that made up the material.

In the original processing: Counts of nucleated cells, estimated from reference gene primer amplification, were obtained. Assay: immunoSEQ multiplex PCR; the TCRdb copy retains only in-frame clones and omits some. The V and J calls and the clone size are those of that table, but D and trimming were determined from the DNA. The repertoire holds 65,000 to 90,000 clones, with 65% to 90% as singletons. This clone was seen a handful of times. Trimming took 1 base from V and 8 from J; bases not matched to a gene: 14. The CDR3 has 16 amino acids. The germline V gene encodes CDR1 SGHRS and CDR2 YFSETQ. What was sequenced was peripheral blood. The source of this sequence is a woman aged 55 to 70 with acute or convalescent COVID-19. The chain joins TRBV5-1 to TRBJ1-2; 7 nucleotides align to TRBD1. The CDR3 protein is CASSLSGQGEAHGYTF. In nucleotides, the CDR3 is TGCGCCAGCAGCTTGTCCGGTCAGGGGGAAGCCCACGGCTACACCTTC.